This is a list of T cell receptor beta chains from one sample in a study of T cell changes during pregnancy in multiple sclerosis. Produced via immunoSEQ multiplex PCR; TCRdb's table is partial and in-frame only. The table lists under 55,000 clones, approximately 95% of them singletons. The material was CD4+ T cells from peripheral blood mononuclear cells, obtained in the third trimester of pregnancy. The receptors here all came from a female donor with multiple sclerosis, enrolled in a pregnancy study. Both conserved end residues are part of each CDR3. Fields, in order: V gene, D gene, clone size, J gene, CDR3 DNA, CDR3 protein. The D gene is left open where the match is weak. The listing skips clone size in some rows; elsewhere it reads once, few, many or a size class.

>TRBV18|TRBD1|NA|TRBJ2-2
TGTGCCAGCTCCCAACTGACAGGGAACGGCGGGGAGCTGTTTTTT
CASSQLTGNGGELFF
>TRBV5-4|NA|NA|TRBJ1-1
TGTGCCAGCAGCTTGGGATCTCGGACAGCGAGGGGCACTGAAGCTTTCTTT
CASSLGSRTARGTEAFF
>TRBV18|NA|NA|TRBJ1-2
TGTGCCAGCTCAACTACAGGAACCTATGGCTACACCTTC
CASSTTGTYGYTF
>TRBV7-8|TRBD1|once|TRBJ1-4
TGTGCCAGCAGCTTAGTAGACCGGGACAGGGTTCTAGGAAAACTGTTTTTT
CASSLVDRDRVLGKLFF
>TRBV6-1|TRBD1|NA|TRBJ1-5
TGTGCCAGCGCTAGACAGGGGGATCAGCCCCAGCATTTT
CASARQGDQPQHF
>TRBV6-5|NA|NA|TRBJ2-7
TGTGCCAGCAGTTACGGGAACAGGCCCAACGAGCAGTACTTC
CASSYGNRPNEQYF
>TRBV7-3|NA|NA|TRBJ2-1
TGTGCCAGCAGCCCAAAAGGGGGGGGCCGCGGCGAGCAGTTCTTC
CASSPKGGGRGEQFF
>TRBV29-1|TRBD2|NA|TRBJ2-1
TGCAGCGGGGGACTAGCGGGGGGTCAGTTCTTC
CSGGLAGGQFF
>TRBV6-5|NA|NA|TRBJ2-7
TGTGCCAGCAGTTACGTGGGGCGGAACGAGCAGTACTTC
CASSYVGRNEQYF
>TRBV27|NA|NA|TRBJ1-4
TGTGCCAGCAGTTTTCGGGTACAGGGAGGGAGTAATGAAAAACTGTTTTTT
CASSFRVQGGSNEKLFF
>TRBV27|TRBD2|NA|TRBJ2-2
TGTGCCAGCACCATATGGGTAGCGGGGGGAATTACCGGGGAGCTGTTTTTT
CASTIWVAGGITGELFF
>TRBV30|NA|NA|TRBJ2-1
TGTGCCTGGACCTTCCAATCACTAGCCCGCGAGCAGTTCTTC
CAWTFQSLAREQFF
>TRBV28|TRBD2|NA|TRBJ2-1
TGTGCCAGCAGTTTATCCGCTAGCGGGAGCAGTGAGAGGCAGTTCTTC
CASSLSASGSSERQFF
>TRBV10-3|NA|NA|TRBJ2-3
TGTGCCATCAGTGACCCACAGGGTATGATGAATACGCAGTATTTT
CAISDPQGMMNTQYF
>TRBV30|NA|NA|TRBJ2-3
TGTGCCTGGAGAGGGCAGCCTCAGGGTACGCAGTATTTT
CAWRGQPQGTQYF
>TRBV4-3|NA|NA|TRBJ1-1
TGCGCCAGCAGCCAACAGCAGGGAGGTAAAGCTTTCTTT
CASSQQQGGKAFF
>TRBV28|NA|NA|TRBJ1-2
TGTGCCAGCAGTTTGGGGGGTCCAGGCTACACCTTC
CASSLGGPGYTF
>TRBV4-1|NA|once|TRBJ1-1
TGCGCCAGCAGCCGGCCTATGGACGGGACTTCTGAAGCTTTCTTT
CASSRPMDGTSEAFF
>TRBV7-6|NA|NA|TRBJ2-2
TGTGCCAGCAGCTTAGCGGCCGTTCTAGCGAACACCGGGGAGCTGTTTTTT
CASSLAAVLANTGELFF
>TRBV9|TRBD2|NA|TRBJ2-5
TGTGCCAGCAGCGCCAGTGGGCTAGCGGTGGGAGAGACCCAGTACTTC
CASSASGLAVGETQYF
>TRBV12-1|NA|NA|TRBJ2-7
TGTGCCAGCAGCTTTATACGGGAAAGTCGCTACGAGCAGTACTTC
CASSFIRESRYEQYF
>TRBV30|TRBD1|NA|TRBJ2-5
TGTGCCTGGAGTGCGACAGGGCAAGAGACCCAGTACTTC
CAWSATGQETQYF
>TRBV7-8|TRBD1|NA|TRBJ1-4
TGTGCCAGCAGCTTGGATGGGACAGGGTTAGGGGAGGATGAAAAACTGTTTTTT
CASSLDGTGLGEDEKLFF
>TRBV18|NA|NA|TRBJ1-2
TGTGCCAGCTCACCAAAAACGGTCAACTATGGCTACACCTTC
CASSPKTVNYGYTF
>TRBV28|TRBD2|NA|TRBJ2-1
TGTGCCAGCAGTTCGGCAGCTAGCGGGAGGGCCCACAATGAGCAGTTCTTC
CASSSAASGRAHNEQFF
>TRBV5-1|NA|NA|TRBJ1-4
TGCGCCAGCAGCCTCCGGGAAAGGACCACTAATGAAAAACTGTTTTTT
CASSLRERTTNEKLFF
>TRBV27|TRBD2|NA|TRBJ2-5
TGTGCCAGCAGTCCTCATAGGACTAGCGGGAGCGGTGAGACCCAGTACTTC
CASSPHRTSGSGETQYF
>TRBV27|TRBD2|once|TRBJ2-7
TGTGCCAGCAGTTTACGGCCAACTAGCGCACAGACCTACGAGCAGTACTTC
CASSLRPTSAQTYEQYF
>TRBV5-6|TRBD2|once|TRBJ2-7
TGTGCCAGCAGGCGACTAGCGGGAGACCACGAGCAGTACTTC
CASRRLAGDHEQYF
>TRBV2|NA|NA|TRBJ2-2
TGTGCCAGCACCGGGGACTGGCCGACCGGGGAGCTGTTTTTT
CASTGDWPTGELFF
>TRBV6-1|TRBD1|NA|TRBJ1-1
TGTGCCAGCAGCTGGGACAGGGGCACTGAAGCTTTCTTT
CASSWDRGTEAFF
>TRBV7-2|NA|NA|TRBJ1-5
TGTGCCAGCAGCTTCGGGGGTCCAAATCAGCCCCAGCATTTT
CASSFGGPNQPQHF
>TRBV7-2|NA|NA|TRBJ1-1
TGTGCCAGCAGCTTAAGGGGTAAAGCTTTCTTT
CASSLRGKAFF
>TRBV7-7|TRBD2|NA|TRBJ2-3
TGTGCCAGCAGCTTAGGGGGACTAGGAACAGATACGCAGTATTTT
CASSLGGLGTDTQYF
>TRBV19|NA|NA|TRBJ2-1
TGTGCCAGTAAGCCTCGGAGAGGGTCGTATGAGCAGTTCTTC
CASKPRRGSYEQFF
>TRBV10-3|NA|NA|TRBJ2-3
TGTGCCATCACCGGGAGCGAAACAGATACGCAGTATTTT
CAITGSETDTQYF
>TRBV5-8|TRBD1|NA|TRBJ2-7
TGTGCCAGCAGCTTGGCCAGGGACAGCTACGAGCAGTACTTC
CASSLARDSYEQYF
>TRBV10-3|TRBD1|once|TRBJ2-3
TGTGCCTCCCGGGGGACAGGGAACACAGATACGCAGTATTTT
CASRGTGNTDTQYF
>TRBV7-2|NA|NA|TRBJ1-1
TGTGCCAGCAGCCCGGGACAACTGGGGACTGAAGCTTTCTTT
CASSPGQLGTEAFF
>TRBV7-9|TRBD1|NA|TRBJ1-4
TGTGCCAGCAGCTTTGAGGGGGCGCCCCGGGAAAAACTGTTTTTT
CASSFEGAPREKLFF
>TRBV7-6|NA|NA|TRBJ1-3
TGTGCCAGCAGCTTGGGAGTATTGGGTCGGCAGAACACCATATATTTT
CASSLGVLGRQNTIYF